The clone carrying this T cell receptor beta chain was observed a single time. The CDR3 contains 15 residues. Looked up from germline, CDR1 is MNHEY and CDR2 is SVGAGI. V gave up 0 bases and J gave up 4 bases; unmatched junction bases: 3. The data were obtained in a study of blood T cell repertoires in COVID-19. Study as a whole: Sites across the United States, Italy and Spain contributed samples from acute and convalescent COVID-19.

How the authors handled the data: Researchers report that nucleated cell counts were estimated from reference gene primer amplification. The data were produced by immunoSEQ multiplex PCR, yet TCRdb's version contains in-frame clones alone and is incomplete. Clone size and the V and J calls come from that table; the DNA yielded D and trimming. This table has around 130,000 clones, approximately 80% appearing once. This TCR was sampled from a woman in her sixties with acute or convalescent COVID-19. This sequence joins TRBV6-5 and TRBJ1-3; 7 bases line up with TRBD1. The sequencing input was peripheral blood. In DNA form, the CDR3 reads TGTGCCAGCAGTTACTCCTGGACAGGCGGAAACACCATATATTTT. It codes for CASSYSWTGGNTIYF.